Listed here is a single TCR beta chain. This entry is derived from a study of blood T cell repertoires in COVID-19. Study-wide context: The United States, Italy and Spain supplied acute and convalescent COVID-19 samples. T cells, B-cell-depleted T cells, or PBMCs supplied cDNA or gDNA.

Looked up from germline, CDR1 is LNHDA and CDR2 is SQIVND (reference sequence). V shed 6 bases and J 8 bases; nucleotides not matched to a gene: 8. The CDR3 runs 15 residues. In the original processing: Amplifying reference gene primers gave estimates of nucleated cell counts. Assay: immunoSEQ multiplex PCR; the TCRdb copy retains only in-frame clones and omits some. The V and J calls and clone size were taken over from that table, and D and trimming were inferred from the DNA. The sample yields around 100,000 clones, about 85% seen once. The chain carries TRBV19 and TRBJ1-6; 9 nucleotides match TRBD1. The sequence derives from a human donor in a cohort sampled during active COVID-19. Sequencing used peripheral blood. The CDR3 here is CASRETGQGYSPLHF. CDR3 DNA: TGTGCCAGTAGGGAAACCGGACAGGGGTATTCACCCCTCCACTTT.